This entry is about one TCR beta chain. Profiled with immunoSEQ multiplex PCR; TCRdb holds only in-frame clones, not every one. Seen here are about 150,000 clones, about 92% observed once, and the top ten hold over 15%. These data originate in a study of T cell responses to AZD1222 COVID-19 vaccine. V lost 1 base to trimming and J lost 1 base, with 10 bases between them. The CDR3 loop spans 15 amino acids. Germline V lookup: CDR1 LGHNT, CDR2 FRNRAP. The chain uses TRBV12-5 and TRBJ1-1; D is unclear. The clonotype was recovered from an adult in good health. Material: peripheral blood, obtained on day 0 of AZD1222 vaccination. CDR3 protein: CASGLERAWNTEAFF. As DNA, the CDR3 is TGTGCTAGTGGTTTGGAAAGGGCGTGGAACACTGAAGCTTTCTTT.